This T cell receptor (beta chain) originates from a study of spatial heterogeneity in lung cancer (dated by TCRdb to about 2019). In terms of the full investigation: Beta-chain transcripts were consistently detected in greater numbers than alpha-chain transcripts, which likely reflects a higher abundance of beta-chain transcripts. In non-small cell lung cancer, the study quantitatively compared TCR alpha and beta repertoires across several tumor regions, matched nontumor lung, and blood. Both alpha and beta chains were TCR-sequenced in samples taken at surgery, namely 220 tumor regions, roughly 64 matched nontumor lung samples and approximately 58 PBMC samples. In the raw uncorrected reads, each unique combination of TCR and UMI appeared more than ten times on average. Nonsynonymous mutation counts, determined by whole-exome sequencing of tumor tissue, were related to TCR repertoire features. Paper-wide results and their limitations: Ubiquitous expanded tumor TCRs showed up in blood more often at tumor resection than at routine follow-up. Additional single-cell paired TCR alpha and beta sequencing was considered necessary to confirm, at a functional level, the hypothesis that regional TCRs recognize regional mutations.

The library was made by 5' RACE. Sequencing used a NextSeq 500. The TCR library protocol attached a unique molecular identifier to each TCR cDNA molecule to allow correction of PCR and sequencing errors. The authors' analysis ran thus. TCR identification, UMI-based error correction and CDR3 extraction were performed with Decombinator tools. Expanded TCRs were defined as those above a frequency of 2 per 1,000, corresponding to the top 1% of the tumor frequency distribution. Renyi diversity was calculated using the R vegan package after each repertoire was subsampled 100 times to 5,000 TCRs. CDR3 similarity networks were built from amino acid triplet string-kernel similarity, connecting CDR3s with pairwise similarity above 0.82. TCRdb reprocessed the public reads (quality trimming at Q25 with fastp, clone calling with MiXCR) and kept in-frame beta chains. Records with the same CDR3 protein are collapsed into one entry carrying the most frequent genes and DNA. TCRdb, not the original authors, processed these V and J calls. A total of 12,000 to 15,000 distinct CDR3 sequences appear in this sample, 7.9% of them only once. The biggest ten clones account for approximately 36% of the sample.

The time point label of this sample denotes: sample taken at primary tumor resection. Whole RNA extracted from tumor and nontumor lung tissue, or from cryopreserved PBMC samples, was used for TCR sequencing without cell sorting. The donors were some 72 patients from the lung TRACERx cohort who had early-stage, untreated non-small cell lung cancer. Only patients for whom sufficient RNA was available from at least two tumor regions were selected for TCR sequencing. This clonotype was picked up many times. This receptor's antigen is unknown. One base away there is no much larger clone; base qualities are not given. The origin of this receptor is a female donor with early-stage non-small cell lung cancer. The source material was PBMCs, sampled at surgery.

The sequenced DNA: TGCGCCAGCAGCCAAGATCAAAGGGGGCGGTACACTGAAGCTTTCTTT. This is translated as CASSQDQRGRYTEAFF. This sequence uses TRBV4-1 and TRBJ1-1, and TRBD1 matches 7 of the central bases. From the germline V gene, CDR1 is MGHRA and CDR2 is YSYEKL. V is trimmed back by 0 bases and J by 3 bases, and the junction contains 7 bases that no gene match accounts for. From the cysteine through the phenylalanine, the CDR3 covers 16 amino acids. CDR3 DNA only is kept here, 48 bases in frame from base 1.